The clone carrying this T cell receptor beta chain was picked up a small number of times. Its antigen is currently unknown. The data originate from a study of T cells after yellow fever vaccination. Across the whole study: Libraries from low-cell-number fractions were prepared with the SMART-Seq v4 Ultra Low Input RNA kit. Overall study results and limits: Contaminating bulk clonotypes could be abundant in FACS-sorted repertoires. There was a small share of clonotypes that showed up in both the CD4 and CD8 compartments.

This CDR3 has 19 residues. Losses at the gene ends were 3 bases for V and 3 bases for J; bases not matched to a gene: 16. For TCR, cDNA came from 5'RACE template switching, which added a universal primer site and UMIs. TCRdb ran MiXCR on the 5' RACE reads and lists one entry per CDR3 protein. This table has 300,000 to 450,000 distinct CDR3 sequences, around 8.1% appearing once. The sequence derives from a man between 18 and 35 years old who received the YFV17D yellow fever vaccine. This sample comprised PBMCs, obtained about 49 days after the first yellow fever vaccination. The gene calls are TRBV12-3 or TRBV12-4 and TRBJ2-1, with 8 bases matching TRBD2. The chain's CDR3 is CASSFHRTLAGFNYNEQFF. CDR3 in DNA: TGTGCCAGCAGTTTTCACAGGACCTTAGCGGGGTTTAACTACAATGAGCAGTTCTTC.